These 17 T cell receptor beta chains were sequenced from one sample in a study of technical replicates of blood from several donors. Sequencing used immunoSEQ multiplex PCR; TCRdb keeps in-frame clones, though not all of them. Of approximately 68,000 clones listed, 95% to 97% were seen once; the top ten hold 0.25% to 0.3%. The sequenced material came from T cells isolated from PBMCs. Receptors originate from a human donor in good health.

This chain links TRBV27 with TRBJ2-7, with a tentative D call TRBD2 (5 bases). Trimming pared 6 bases from V and 6 bases from J, leaving 12 bases between. The CDR3 sequence is 12 residues long. Per germline, CDR1 MNHEY and CDR2 SMNVEV (reference sequence). The DNA for the CDR3 is TGTGCCAGCAGCTCCGGACTGGGCGAGCAGTACTTC. It specifies CASSSGLGEQYF.

This chain connects TRBV15 to TRBJ2-3; D not certain. Trimming removed 3 bases at V and 2 bases at J, with 12 bases between. This CDR3 has 15 amino acids. Germline CDR1 LNHNV, CDR2 YYDKDF (reference sequence). CDR3 sequence: CATSSDHGPTDTQYF. In DNA form, the CDR3 reads TGTGCCACCAGCAGCGACCATGGGCCCACAGATACGCAGTATTTT.

The chain couples TRBV28 to TRBJ2-6, with a tentative D call TRBD1 (5 bases). Trimming shortened V by 4 bases and J by 2 bases, and 15 bases separated the two germline ends. The CDR3 has 17 residues. Per germline, CDR1 MDHEN and CDR2 SYDVKM. The CDR3 region has the DNA TGTGCCAGCAGTTCCAGACAGCATGATACTGGGGCCAACGTCCTGACTTTC. Its protein is CASSSRQHDTGANVLTF.

The chain links TRBV6-5 to TRBJ2-3; no clear D. The CDR3 runs to 16 residues. The V end lost 4 bases, the J end lost 3 bases, and 17 bases lay between the germline ends. Germline values: CDR1 MNHEY, CDR2 SVGAGI. CDR3 residues: CASSFAPFRYTDTQYF. DNA for the CDR3: TGTGCCAGCAGTTTTGCTCCCTTCAGGTATACAGATACGCAGTATTTT.

About this clone itself: This CDR3 is also generated by other DNA sequences in the sample. This chain joins TRBV9 and TRBJ2-1; 10 bases agree with TRBD2. This CDR3 contains 15 residues. Germline CDR1 is SGDLS and CDR2 is YYNGEE. J was trimmed by 3 bases and V by 1 base; bases with no gene match: 1. The CDR3 sequence: CASSVSGRVYNEQFF. The CDR3, as DNA: TGTGCCAGCAGCGTAAGCGGGAGGGTCTACAATGAGCAGTTCTTC.

The chain has TRBV28 and TRBJ1-2, with TRBD1 as a possible D gene (6 bases). The CDR3 sequence is 15 residues long. V lost 6 bases and J lost 6, with 20 bases in between. Per the germline V gene, CDR1 is MDHEN and CDR2 is SYDVKM. The CDR3: CASRLPEQGRNGYTF. The CDR3 coding sequence is TGTGCCAGCAGGCTCCCGGAACAGGGTAGGAATGGCTACACCTTC.

The chain combines TRBV7-2 with TRBJ1-4, with D perhaps matching TRBD1 (6 bases). This CDR3 has 15 residues. The V and J ends lost 6 bases and 3 bases respectively, with 14 bases between them. Germline lookup yields CDR1 SGHTA and CDR2 FQGNSA. CDR3 in DNA: TGTGCCAGCAGGCAACGGGACACCTCTAATGAAAAACTGTTTTTT. It specifies CASRQRDTSNEKLFF.

V gene TRBV19 combines with J gene TRBJ2-7, with 8 bases fitting TRBD1. J was trimmed by 4 bases and V by 5 bases; bases with no gene match: 13. Germline-derived CDR1 and CDR2 are LNHDA and SQIVND (reference sequence). The CDR3 is made up of 16 amino acids. CDR3 residues: CASSFRFGTGLYEQYF. CDR3 in DNA: TGTGCCAGTAGTTTTCGCTTTGGGACAGGATTATACGAGCAGTACTTC.

The chain combines TRBV6-5 with TRBJ2-7; TRBD1 is a possible D gene (6 bases). Trimming removed 2 bases from V and 4 bases from J, with 12 bases in between. The CDR3 has 14 residues. Germline lookup yields CDR1 MNHEY and CDR2 SVGAGI. CDR3 DNA sequence: TGTGCCAGCAGTTACGGGCAGGGGACGTACGAGCAGTACTTC. This gives the protein CASSYGQGTYEQYF.

This rearrangement joins TRBV7-3 to TRBJ2-7, with 10 bases that match TRBD2. Unmatched junction bases numbered 4, after V lost 0 bases and J lost 5 bases. This CDR3 has 15 amino acids. Germline CDR1 SGHTA, CDR2 FQGTGA. The CDR3 loop reads CASSLTVAGGHEQYF. The CDR3 DNA follows: TGTGCCAGCAGCTTAACGGTAGCGGGAGGACACGAGCAGTACTTC.

The CDR3 sequence: CASSSFLLNTEAFF. DNA for the CDR3: TGTGCCAGCAGTTCTTTTCTTTTGAACACTGAAGCTTTCTTT. The V gene is TRBV27, the J gene TRBJ1-1, with D unclear. Germline V lookup: CDR1 MNHEY, CDR2 SMNVEV (reference sequence). The germline V and J ends were trimmed by 4 bases and 0 bases, with 9 bases remaining between them. This CDR3 region has 14 residues.

This chain connects TRBV15 to TRBJ2-2; tentatively, D is TRBD1 (6 bases). V lost 9 bases to trimming and J lost 1 base, with 12 bases between them. Germline V gene sequence: CDR1 LNHNV, CDR2 YYDKDF (reference sequence). This CDR3 is built from 14 residues. The CDR3 DNA follows: TGTGCCACAAGGGGGACGATGAACACCGGGGAGCTGTTTTTT. This translates into CATRGTMNTGELFF. Full variable domain (remainder filled in from reference TRBV15 and TRBJ2-2): DAMVIQNPRYQVTQFGKPVTLSCSQTLNHNVMYWYQQKSSQAPKLLFHYYDKDFNNEADTPDNFQSRRPNTSFCFLDIRSPGLGDTAMYLCATRGTMNTGELFFGEGSRLTVL.

This clone is a singleton in its sample. The chain links TRBV11-3 to TRBJ2-1, with D possibly matching TRBD2 (5 bases). Looked up from germline, CDR1 is SGHNT and CDR2 is YENEEA. Trimming shortened V by 0 bases and J by 8 bases, and 14 bases separated the two germline ends. The CDR3 runs 15 residues. CDR3 bases: TGTGCCAGCAGCTTAGAAGGAAGCGGTCGCGATGAGCAGTTCTTC. Translating gives CASSLEGSGRDEQFF.

The chain recombines TRBV28 with TRBJ1-4; 7 bases align to TRBD1. This CDR3 spans 14 amino acids. V trimming: 6 bases; J trimming: 7 bases; junction bases outside the gene matches: 8. Germline values: CDR1 MDHEN, CDR2 SYDVKM. CDR3 DNA sequence: TGTGCCAGCAGCCTGGGACAGCTACGTGAAAAACTGTTTTTT. Protein product: CASSLGQLREKLFF.

This chain links TRBV5-4 with TRBJ1-1; 7 nucleotides match TRBD1. The V gene end was trimmed by 2 bases and the J gene end by 6 bases; junction bases not matched to a gene: 4. Germline V gives CDR1 SGHNT, CDR2 YYREEE (reference sequence). CDR3 length equals 13 residues. In DNA form, the CDR3 reads TGTGCCAGCAGCTTCACAGGGGCGTCTGAAGCTTTCTTT. Its protein is CASSFTGASEAFF.

V gene TRBV2 combines with J gene TRBJ1-1, with unresolved D. The V gene lost 10 bases and the J gene lost 6 bases, with 15 bases spanning the gap. This CDR3 comprises 12 residues. CDR1 and CDR2 from the germline V gene are SNHLY and FYNNEI. DNA for the CDR3: TGTGCCATTACGACAAAATGGCCTGAAGCTTTCTTT. Translating gives CAITTKWPEAFF.

The chain has TRBV7-2 and TRBJ1-2; 7 bases agree with TRBD1. The V gene's germline CDR1 is SGHTA and CDR2 FQGNSA. The CDR3 has 13 amino acids. Trimming removed 4 bases from V and 7 bases from J; junction bases left unmatched: 6. The DNA for the CDR3 is TGTGCCAGCAGCTCCAGGGGGGATTTTGGCTACACCTTC. Protein: CASSSRGDFGYTF. The full variable domain, rest sourced from reference TRBV7-2 and TRBJ1-2, is GAGVSQSPSNKVTEKGKDVELRCDPISGHTALYWYRQSLGQGLEFLIYFQGNSAPDKSGLPSDRFSAERTGGSVSTLTIQRTQQEDSAVYLCASSSRGDFGYTFGSGTRLTVV.